The clone carrying this T cell receptor (beta chain) was detected only once. A read error may produce the germline difference seen at one junction end. Other DNA sequences in the sample encode the same CDR3. The CDR3 sequence is 15 residues long. Germline CDR1 is SGDLS and CDR2 is YYNGEE. This entry comes from a study of OX40 agonist ivuxolimab in advanced cancers. Study summary: All patients had ivuxolimab intravenously every 2 weeks at 0.01 to 10 mg/kg. Treatment received earlier with anti-PD-1, anti-PD-L1 or anti-CTLA-4 agents was allowed, and approximately 40% had some. Patients achieving partial responses numbered three: one hepatocellular carcinoma case and two cutaneous melanoma cases.

The cohort excluded patients with autoimmune disease history or systemic immunosuppression. The protocol was immunoSEQ multiplex PCR, while the TCRdb copy is restricted to in-frame clones and leaves out a portion. The sample has about 70,000 clones, roughly 80% seen once. V usage is TRBV9 and J usage is TRBJ2-7; D perhaps matches TRBD2 (5 bases). The sequencing here drew on CD4+ or CD8+ T cells sorted from blood, taken in a trial of the OX40 agonist ivuxolimab. This receptor was identified in an adult with an advanced solid tumor such as melanoma, head and neck, liver or kidney cancer. The CDR3 loop is CASSAGSIASYEQYF. CDR3 nucleotide sequence: TGTGCCAGCAGCGCCGGCAGCATAGCGTCCTACGAGCAATACTTC.